The 4 T cell receptor beta chains below were found in one sample sequenced in a study of PD-1 blockade in mismatch repair-deficient tumors (TCRdb year 2017). Library creation used the immunoSEQ multiplex PCR assay. TCRdb obtained this table from immuneACCESS and retained in-frame rearrangements with V and J assigned. These tables miss some clones; where compared with another copy, unresolved V genes account for less than half of the shortfall, and the remainder is unexplained. Recorded for this sample are roughly 48,000 clones; more than 65% of them occurred a single time. The top ten constitute more than 3% of the sample. The time point label of this sample denotes: peripheral blood before pembrolizumab. The specimen was PBMCs, collected before pembrolizumab treatment. The receptors were gathered from an adult with mismatch repair-deficient cancer.

The CDR3 coding sequence is TGTGCCAGCAGCAACCACGTGCTAGCGCCACGCACGGGTGAGCAGTACTTC. It yields the protein CASSNHVLAPRTGEQYF. The V call is TRBV5-5, the J call TRBJ2-7; D may be TRBD2 (6 bases). CDR3 length: 17 amino acids. Germline CDR1 reads SGHKS; CDR2 reads YYEKEE (reference sequence). V lost 4 bases, J lost 7 bases, and 27 bases lay in between.

The V gene is TRBV19, the J gene TRBJ2-3; 9 bases are shared with TRBD1. The CDR3 loop spans 13 amino acids. Germline V CDR1 and CDR2: LNHDA, SQIVND (reference sequence). With V trimmed by 11 bases and J by 3 bases, 6 bases remained unmatched. CDR3 region: CASGQGSTDTQYF. The CDR3 DNA reads as TGTGCCTCGGGACAGGGTAGTACAGATACGCAGTATTTT.

The chain is built from TRBV6-5 and TRBJ1-5, with D possibly TRBD1 on 5 matching bases. Trimming pared 8 bases from V and 4 bases from J, leaving 12 bases between. The germline V gene encodes CDR1 MNHEY and CDR2 SVGAGI. The CDR3 is 13 amino acids. The CDR3 coding sequence is TGTGCCAGCTCCTCGCGGGGGAATCAGCCCCAGCATTTT. It encodes CASSSRGNQPQHF.

The chain uses TRBV7-8 and TRBJ2-7, with a weak D call TRBD1 (5 bases). The CDR3 loop spans 14 amino acids. V lost 7 bases and J 2 bases, leaving 15 bases between the germline ends. Per germline, CDR1 SGHVS and CDR2 FQNEAQ. The CDR3 is CASKKGAVTYEQYF. As DNA, the CDR3 is TGTGCCAGCAAAAAAGGGGCCGTAACCTACGAGCAGTACTTC.